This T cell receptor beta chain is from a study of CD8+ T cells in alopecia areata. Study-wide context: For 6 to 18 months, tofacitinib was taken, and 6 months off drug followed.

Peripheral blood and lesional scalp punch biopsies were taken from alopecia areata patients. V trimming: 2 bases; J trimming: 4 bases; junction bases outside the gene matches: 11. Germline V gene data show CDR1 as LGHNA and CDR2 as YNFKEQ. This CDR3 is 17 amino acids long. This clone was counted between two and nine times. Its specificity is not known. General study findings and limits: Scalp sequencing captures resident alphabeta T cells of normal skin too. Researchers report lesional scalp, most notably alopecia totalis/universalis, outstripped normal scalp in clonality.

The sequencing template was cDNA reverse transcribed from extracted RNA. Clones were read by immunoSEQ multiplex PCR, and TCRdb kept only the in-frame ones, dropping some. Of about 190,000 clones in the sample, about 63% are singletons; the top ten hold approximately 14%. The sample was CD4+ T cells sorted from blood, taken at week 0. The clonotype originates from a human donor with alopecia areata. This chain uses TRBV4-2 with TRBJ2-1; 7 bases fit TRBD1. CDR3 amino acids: CASSQNPSGTDYNEQFF. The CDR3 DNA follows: TGTGCCAGCAGCCAAAACCCTTCCGGGACAGATTACAATGAGCAGTTCTTC.